The source of this T cell receptor beta chain is a study of PD-L1 blockade in urothelial cancer. Study as a whole: Males with bladder-origin urothelial cancer constituted about 85% of the 29 patients. At 3 weeks (second dose) and 6 weeks after starting treatment, blood was analyzed. There were a median of around 140,000 T cells in blood samples.

Trimming removed 10 bases from V and 6 bases from J; junction bases left unmatched: 10. CDR1 SNHLY and CDR2 FYNNEI come from the germline V gene. The CDR3 runs 15 residues. Time point: pretreatment peripheral blood. Patients had urothelial carcinoma that was locally advanced or metastatic. The protocol was immunoSEQ multiplex PCR, while the TCRdb copy is restricted to in-frame clones and leaves out a portion. The repertoire holds about 63,000 clones, with around 81% as singletons. This sequence was found in a man in his 70s with urothelial cancer. The chain joins TRBV2 to TRBJ2-3; 13 bases line up with TRBD2. Source: PBMCs, taken around atezolizumab (anti-PD-L1) treatment. The CDR3, as DNA: TGTGCCACAACGAGGGGACTAGCGGGACTTGATACGCAGTATTTT. This sequence encodes CATTRGLAGLDTQYF.